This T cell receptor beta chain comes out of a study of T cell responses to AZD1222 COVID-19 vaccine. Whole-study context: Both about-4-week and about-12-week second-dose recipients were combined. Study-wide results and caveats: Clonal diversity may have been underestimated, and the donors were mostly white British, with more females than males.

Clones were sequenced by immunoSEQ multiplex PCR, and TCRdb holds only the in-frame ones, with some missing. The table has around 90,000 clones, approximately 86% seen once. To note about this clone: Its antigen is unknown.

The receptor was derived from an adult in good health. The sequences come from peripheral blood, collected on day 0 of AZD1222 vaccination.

Written as DNA, the CDR3 is TGTGCCAGCAGCTTATACCAAGAGACCCAGTACTTC. Translation: CASSLYQETQYF. V and J are TRBV7-9 and TRBJ2-5; D remains ambiguous. CDR1 is SEHNR and CDR2 is FQNEAQ in the germline V gene (reference sequence). The length of the CDR3 is 12 residues. Trimming left V 2 bases short and J 0 bases short, with 1 base between.